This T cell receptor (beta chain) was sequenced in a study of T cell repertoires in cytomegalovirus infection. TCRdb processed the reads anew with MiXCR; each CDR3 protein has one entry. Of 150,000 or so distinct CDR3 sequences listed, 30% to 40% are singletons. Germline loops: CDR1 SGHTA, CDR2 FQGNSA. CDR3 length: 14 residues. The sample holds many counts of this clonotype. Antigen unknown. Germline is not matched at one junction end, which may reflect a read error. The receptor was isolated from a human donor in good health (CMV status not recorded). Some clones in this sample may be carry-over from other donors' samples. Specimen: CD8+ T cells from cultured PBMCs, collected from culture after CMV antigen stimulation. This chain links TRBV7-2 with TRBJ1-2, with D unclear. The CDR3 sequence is CASSLAAVNYGYTF. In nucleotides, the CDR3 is TGTGCCAGCAGCCTAGCGGCGGTGAACTATGGCTACACCTTC.